These 32 T cell receptor beta chains came from one sample sequenced in a study of blood T cell repertoires in COVID-19. Profiling relied on immunoSEQ multiplex PCR, and the TCRdb table lists in-frame clones only, not all of them. The sample lists 150,000 to 200,000 clones, around 82% occurring once. Material for sequencing was PBMCs or T cells enriched from blood (not recorded which). All receptors come from a middle-aged man who had recovered from COVID-19.

The gene calls are TRBV27 and TRBJ2-7, with 8 positions matching TRBD2. CDR1 and CDR2 from the germline V gene are MNHEY and SMNVEV (reference sequence). V lost 3 bases and J lost 5; bases outside the gene matches: 6. The CDR3 totals 14 residues. This chain's CDR3 is CASSFSGSGNEQYF. The CDR3 bases are TGTGCCAGCAGTTTCAGCGGGAGTGGCAACGAGCAGTACTTC.

The chain has TRBV4-3 and TRBJ1-1, with TRBD1 identical over 10 bases. CDR3 size: 16 residues. Germline V gives CDR1 LGHNA, CDR2 YSLEER. After removal of 4 bases from V and 0 bases from J, the junction contained 5 bases not matched to a gene. CDR3 bases: TGCGCCAGCAGCCTAGGGACAGGGGCACTGAACACTGAAGCTTTCTTT. Translation gives CASSLGTGALNTEAFF.

This clone was recorded only once. The chain couples TRBV7-3 to TRBJ1-2, with D uncertain. From germline, CDR1 is SGHTA and CDR2 FQGTGA. The germline V and J ends were trimmed by 0 bases and 2 bases, with 7 bases remaining between them. The CDR3 covers 14 residues. This CDR3 is CASSLTPGNYGYTF. The CDR3 DNA is TGTGCCAGCAGCTTAACCCCAGGAAACTATGGCTACACCTTC.

The CDR3 DNA is TGTGCCAGCAGCGTAAGCGGTGGCGGAAAAAAACTGTTTTTT. It codes for CASSVSGGGKKLFF. The V and J genes are TRBV9 and TRBJ1-4; D remains ambiguous. CDR1 is SGDLS and CDR2 is YYNGEE in the germline V gene. CDR3 length equals 14 residues. V lost 1 base and J 9 bases, leaving 13 bases between the germline ends.

This clone was seen a handful of times. The chain employs TRBV5-1 and TRBJ1-6; TRBD1 aligns across 7 bases. Losses at the gene ends were 4 bases for V and 8 bases for J; bases not matched to a gene: 9. Germline-derived CDR1 and CDR2 are SGHRS and YFSETQ. The CDR3 length is 15 residues. The CDR3 loop reads CASSTMTGTDSPLHF. DNA for the CDR3: TGCGCCAGCAGCACTATGACAGGGACGGATTCACCCCTCCACTTT.

The gene calls are TRBV5-1 and TRBJ2-1; a possible D gene is TRBD2 (6 bases). Looked up from germline, CDR1 is SGHRS and CDR2 is YFSETQ. This CDR3 has 15 amino acids. V lost 2 bases, J lost 8 bases, and 17 bases lay in between. The CDR3: CASSFLIGGDDEQFF. In DNA, the CDR3 is TGCGCCAGCAGCTTCCTAATAGGAGGGGACGATGAGCAGTTCTTC.

V and J are TRBV21-1 and TRBJ1-5; the table gives TRBD1 as D, unverified against the DNA. TRBV21-1 counts as a pseudogene. This CDR3 contains 18 residues. CDR3 coding DNA: TGTGCCAGCAGCAAAGGAGGCAGGGGCCGATATAGCAATCAGCCCCAGCATTTT. Protein sequence: CASSKGGRGRYSNQPQHF.

V usage is TRBV7-9 and J usage is TRBJ2-1; 8 nucleotides align to TRBD1. Germline V CDR1 and CDR2: SEHNR, FQNEAQ (reference sequence). V was pared by 6 bases and J by 6 bases, with 10 bases of the junction left unmatched. This CDR3 comprises 15 residues. As DNA, the CDR3 is TGTGCCAGCAGTCCTGGACAGGGATTATTCAATGAGCAGTTCTTC. This gives the protein CASSPGQGLFNEQFF. The full variable domain, completed using reference TRBV7-9 and TRBJ2-1, is DTGVSQNPRHKITKRGQNVTFRCDPISEHNRLYWYRQTLGQGPEFLTYFQNEAQLEKSRLLSDRFSAERPKGSFSTLEIQRTEQGDSAMYLCASSPGQGLFNEQFFGPGTRLTVL.

The chain is built from TRBV19 and TRBJ2-1; D is possibly TRBD2 (6 bases). V gave up 10 bases and J gave up 3 bases, with 16 bases separating them. The germline CDR1 and CDR2 sequences are LNHDA and SQIVND (reference sequence). CDR3 length: 14 amino acids. Written as DNA, the CDR3 is TGTGCCACCTCGCGGCCCGGGGGCTACAATGAGCAGTTCTTC. It specifies CATSRPGGYNEQFF.

J is TRBJ1-3 and V is TRBV10-3; D uncertain. Germline assignment: CDR1 ENHRY and CDR2 SYGVKD. This CDR3 spans 16 amino acids. V lost 4 bases and J 0 bases, leaving 13 bases between the germline ends. CDR3 region: CAISGAVGVSGNTIYF. In DNA, the CDR3 is TGTGCCATCAGTGGGGCGGTCGGGGTCTCTGGAAACACCATATATTTT.

This clone was seen just once. This chain's CDR3 is CSVRPGLRDTEAFF. CDR3 nucleotide sequence: TGCAGTGTCCGACCAGGGCTCAGGGACACTGAAGCTTTCTTT. V and J are TRBV29-1 and TRBJ1-1; tentatively, D is TRBD1 (5 bases). The CDR3 totals 14 residues. Germline CDR1 reads SQVTM; CDR2 reads ANQGSEA.

This chain links TRBV30 with TRBJ1-2, with 8 nucleotides matching TRBD1. V shed 3 bases, J shed 2 bases, and the junction held 2 bases outside the gene matches. Germline V lookup: CDR1 GTSNPN, CDR2 SVGIG (reference sequence). The CDR3 consists of 13 residues. The CDR3 coding sequence is TGTGCCTGGAGAGGACAGGGAAACTATGGCTACACCTTC. It encodes CAWRGQGNYGYTF. Variable domain in full (rest from reference TRBV30 and TRBJ1-2): SQTIHQWPATLVQPVGSPLSLECTVEGTSNPNLYWYRQAAGRGLQLLFYSVGIGQISSEVPQNLSASRPQDRQFILSSKKLLLSDSGFYLCAWRGQGNYGYTFGSGTRLTVV.

This clone occurred a few times. The rearrangement links TRBV12-3 or TRBV12-4 to TRBJ1-2; unclear D gene. The V and J ends lost 3 bases and 4 bases respectively, with 6 bases between them. This CDR3 comprises 12 residues. The CDR3: CASSFSGYGYTF. Here the CDR3 DNA reads TGTGCCAGCAGTTTCTCGGGCTATGGCTACACCTTC.

This rearrangement joins TRBV4-1 to TRBJ1-4, with 7 bases identical to TRBD1. V gave up 4 bases and J gave up 5 bases; unmatched junction bases: 4. This CDR3 is 14 amino acids long. Germline CDR1 reads MGHRA; CDR2 reads YSYEKL. The CDR3 region is CASSPGQTNEKLFF. For the CDR3, the DNA is TGCGCCAGCAGCCCGGGACAGACGAATGAAAAACTGTTTTTT.

J is TRBJ2-1 and V is TRBV3-1 (or the pseudogene TRBV3-2); 12 bases match TRBD2. Germline CDR1 reads LGHDT; CDR2 reads YNNKEL (reference sequence). The V gene end was trimmed by 1 base and the J gene end by 14 bases; junction bases not matched to a gene: 0. The CDR3 is 12 amino acids. CDR3 nucleotide sequence: TGTGCCAGCAGCCAAGCTAGCGGGAGGGAGTTCTTC. Translating it yields CASSQASGREFF.

The chain employs TRBV7-2 and TRBJ1-3, with D perhaps TRBD1 (6 bases). CDR1 is SGHTA, CDR2 FQGNSA, per germline. The CDR3 is made up of 16 amino acids. V was clipped by 3 bases and J by 2 bases, with 14 bases between them. CDR3 sequence reads: CASSLGSSGAGNTIYF. CDR3 bases: TGTGCCAGCAGCTTGGGGTCGTCAGGGGCTGGAAACACCATATATTTT. Combining the CDR3 with reference TRBV7-2 and TRBJ1-3 gives the whole variable domain GAGVSQSPSNKVTEKGKDVELRCDPISGHTALYWYRQSLGQGLEFLIYFQGNSAPDKSGLPSDRFSAERTGGSVSTLTIQRTQQEDSAVYLCASSLGSSGAGNTIYFGEGSWLTVV.

The genes are TRBV5-6 and TRBJ2-7, with D possibly matching TRBD2 (6 bases). V dropped 3 bases and J dropped 6 bases, with 16 bases sitting between them. Germline CDR1 and CDR2: SGHDT and YYEEEE. This CDR3 contains 14 residues. The CDR3 spells CASSSWGGSGEQYF. The CDR3 DNA reads TGTGCCAGCAGCTCATGGGGAGGCTCGGGCGAGCAGTACTTC.

The J gene is TRBJ2-1, the V gene TRBV18; TRBD1 matches at 11 bases. The CDR3 has 17 residues. Germline lookup yields CDR1 KGHSH and CDR2 LQKENI. Trimming cost V 1 base and J 8 bases; bases outside gene matches: 10. Written as DNA, the CDR3 is TGTGCCAGCTCACCACGAGTTTCTGGACAGGGGGCATATGAGCAGTTCTTC. It encodes CASSPRVSGQGAYEQFF.

The gene calls are TRBV18 and TRBJ1-4; 9 bases line up with TRBD1. Per the germline V gene, CDR1 is KGHSH and CDR2 is LQKENI. V dropped 3 bases and J dropped 5; count of bases not matched to a gene: 7. The length of the CDR3 is 16 residues. The CDR3 sequence: CASSPLAGQGNEKLFF. CDR3 bases: TGTGCCAGCTCACCCCTGGCGGGACAGGGAAATGAAAAACTGTTTTTT.

The chain carries TRBV5-8 and TRBJ1-4; 8 positions agree with TRBD1. V lost 5 bases and J lost 7; bases outside the gene matches: 4. Germline V gives CDR1 SGHTS, CDR2 YDEGEE. The CDR3 covers 13 residues. CDR3 region: CASRITGGEKLFF. The CDR3 DNA is TGTGCCAGCAGGATAACAGGGGGTGAAAAACTGTTTTTT.

The chain uses TRBV9 and TRBJ2-7; D perhaps matches TRBD2 (5 bases). Germline V gene data show CDR1 as SGDLS and CDR2 as YYNGEE. This CDR3 comprises 13 residues. Trimming left V 3 bases short and J 6 bases short, with 13 bases between. The CDR3 here is CASSGELDTEQYF. The CDR3 coding sequence is TGTGCCAGCAGCGGGGAGTTGGATACCGAGCAGTACTTC.

In this sample, this clone turned up a few times. V gene TRBV11-2 combines with J gene TRBJ2-2, with 12 nucleotides matching TRBD2. The V gene's germline CDR1 is SGHAT and CDR2 FQNNGV. The CDR3 has 16 residues. Trimming at V came to 3 bases and at J to 5 bases, leaving 4 bases not matched to a gene. The CDR3 loop is CASSLTSGSWTGELFF. In nucleotides, the CDR3 is TGTGCCAGCAGCTTGACTAGCGGGAGTTGGACCGGGGAGCTGTTTTTT. Variable domain in full (rest from reference TRBV11-2 and TRBJ2-2): EAGVAQSPRYKIIEKRQSVAFWCNPISGHATLYWYQQILGQGPKLLIQFQNNGVVDDSQLPKDRFSAERLKGVDSTLKIQPAKLEDSAVYLCASSLTSGSWTGELFFGEGSRLTVL.

The V gene is TRBV5-1, the J gene TRBJ2-3; TRBD1 agrees at 9 bases. Looked up from germline, CDR1 is SGHRS and CDR2 is YFSETQ. The CDR3 is made up of 16 amino acids. Trimming removed 0 bases from V and 3 bases from J; junction bases left unmatched: 5. The CDR3 spells CASSLDGTGRTDTQYF. DNA of the CDR3: TGCGCCAGCAGCTTGGATGGGACAGGGAGAACAGATACGCAGTATTTT.

The chain combines TRBV18 with TRBJ1-1; D remains unclear. CDR3 size: 12 residues. The V end lost 2 bases, the J end lost 7 bases, and 8 bases lay between the germline ends. CDR1 is KGHSH, CDR2 LQKENI, per germline. The CDR3 DNA is TGTGCCAGCTCACCAACGGGAGATGAAGCTTTCTTT. It encodes CASSPTGDEAFF.

V gene TRBV7-9 combines with J gene TRBJ2-7; weak D call: TRBD1 (5 bases). Germline assignment: CDR1 SEHNR and CDR2 FQNEAQ (reference sequence). Trimming left V 3 bases short and J 6 bases short, with 18 bases between. The CDR3 contains 15 residues. The CDR3 sequence: CASSFTAGLKGEQYF. The CDR3 DNA is TGTGCCAGCAGCTTCACGGCAGGGTTGAAAGGCGAGCAGTACTTC.

The chain has TRBV5-1 and TRBJ2-3; possible D gene TRBD1, 6 bases. V was shortened by 3 bases and J by 6 bases, with 11 bases between the two germline ends. The CDR3 has 13 amino acids. The germline gives CDR1 SGHRS, CDR2 YFSETQ. CDR3 sequence (DNA): TGCGCCAGCAGCTGGGACATCACGGATACGCAGTATTTT. Its protein product is CASSWDITDTQYF.

This chain links TRBV10-3 with TRBJ1-4; TRBD1 matches 10 bases. The V gene's germline CDR1 is ENHRY and CDR2 SYGVKD. J gave up 7 bases and V 4 bases, and 9 bases lay outside the gene matches. There are 16 residues in the CDR3. The CDR3 reads CAISAAPGQGVEKLFF. The CDR3, as DNA: TGTGCCATCAGTGCCGCCCCCGGACAGGGGGTTGAAAAACTGTTTTTT.

This clone was seen a single time. The chain has TRBV5-1 and TRBJ2-1; 12 nucleotides agree with TRBD2. Germline V gene sequence: CDR1 SGHRS, CDR2 YFSETQ. This CDR3 is 19 amino acids long. The V gene end was trimmed by 4 bases and the J gene end by 6 bases; junction bases not matched to a gene: 17. The chain's CDR3 is CASSMTSGRRGYGVNEQFF. CDR3 nucleotide sequence: TGCGCCAGCAGCATGACTAGCGGGAGAAGGGGGTATGGGGTCAATGAGCAGTTCTTC.

V is TRBV7-8 and J is TRBJ1-5; D remains ambiguous. Trimming removed 8 bases at V and 6 bases at J, with 17 bases between. The length of the CDR3 is 14 residues. Germline CDR1 reads SGHVS; CDR2 reads FQNEAQ. The chain's CDR3 is CASADAISVQPQHF. CDR3 coding DNA: TGTGCCAGCGCCGATGCTATTTCGGTTCAGCCCCAGCATTTT.

The chain links TRBV5-6 to TRBJ2-3, with 11 nucleotides matching TRBD2. V trimming: 4 bases; J trimming: 4 bases; junction bases outside the gene matches: 5. The CDR3 runs 15 residues. The germline V gene has CDR1 SGHDT and CDR2 YYEEEE. The DNA of the CDR3 is TGTGCCAGCAGCGCGACTAGCGGGGCCCCAGATACGCAGTATTTT. Its translation: CASSATSGAPDTQYF.

This rearrangement joins TRBV5-4 to TRBJ1-4; D is possibly TRBD1 (6 bases). V lost 0 bases to trimming and J lost 7 bases, with 16 bases between them. The CDR3 extends over 16 amino acids. Germline lookup yields CDR1 SGHNT and CDR2 YYREEE (reference sequence). The CDR3 here is CASSLARGGSGEKLFF. DNA for the CDR3: TGTGCCAGCAGCTTGGCTAGGGGGGGTAGTGGTGAAAAACTGTTTTTT. Drawing the rest from reference TRBV5-4 and TRBJ1-4, the complete variable domain is ETGVTQSPTHLIKTRGQQVTLRCSSQSGHNTVSWYQQALGQGPQFIFQYYREEENGRGNFPPRFSGLQFPNYSSELNVNALELDDSALYLCASSLARGGSGEKLFFGSGTQLSVL.

CDR3 bases: TGTGCCAGCAGCTCTCTCTTTGCGGGAGGGGGTGGAACAGATACGCAGTATTTT. This gives the protein CASSSLFAGGGGTDTQYF. The V call is TRBV9, the J call TRBJ2-3; 9 nucleotides match TRBD2. The CDR3 runs to 18 residues. Germline values: CDR1 SGDLS, CDR2 YYNGEE. The junction had 15 bases not matched to a gene; V was cut back by 4 bases and J by 3 bases. The full variable domain, in which reference TRBV9 and TRBJ2-3 provide the parts outside the CDR3, is DSGVTQTPKHLITATGQRVTLRCSPRSGDLSVYWYQQSLDQGLQFLIQYYNGEERAKGNILERFSAQQFPDLHSELNLSSLELGDSALYFCASSSLFAGGGGTDTQYFGPGTRLTVL.